Here is one TCR beta chain with its context. The antigen remains undetermined. The data were taken from a study of CD8+ T cells in alopecia areata. This CDR3 is 15 amino acids long. The V gene end was trimmed by 2 bases and the J gene end by 6 bases; junction bases not matched to a gene: 8. Germline lookup yields CDR1 GTSNPN and CDR2 SVGIG (reference sequence). cDNA prepared by RNA extraction and subsequent reverse transcription served as the template for sequencing. TCRdb's copy holds only in-frame clones and misses some; the assay was immunoSEQ multiplex PCR. This table holds some 200,000 clones, 60% found once. General study results and limits: Higher clonality and more expanded CD8+ clones appeared in lesional than normal scalp. Scalp clonality and expanded CD8+ clones among the top 100 showed significant decreases with tofacitinib. Many expanded lesional clones stayed in scalp and blood while on tofacitinib.

Treatment denoted: oral pan-JAK inhibitor, 5-10 mg twice daily. V gene TRBV30 combines with J gene TRBJ2-1, with TRBD1 matching 9 bases. The receptor comes from a human donor with alopecia areata. The sample consisted of CD4+ T cells sorted from blood, taken at week 4, from a patient treated with tofacitinib. The CDR3: CAWSRGQGRGNEQFF. The CDR3 region has the DNA TGTGCCTGGAGTAGGGGACAGGGAAGGGGCAATGAGCAGTTCTTC.